These 13 T cell receptor beta chains were all obtained from the same sample, sequenced in a study of T cells in Graves' hyperthyroidism and ophthalmopathy (dated by TCRdb to between 2018 and 2021). To prepare the library, multiplex PCR was applied. Sequencing used an Illumina HiSeq 2000. Amplification of TCR beta CDR3 regions was carried out from RNA transcripts. A first-round RT-PCR of the TCR CDR3 used the HTBI primer set with the Qiagen OneStep RT-PCR kit. The public reads were reanalyzed by TCRdb: fastp trimming at Q25, MiXCR alignment, in-frame beta chains only. Here each entry gathers all rows of one CDR3 protein and keeps the most common genes and DNA. Present in this sample are more than 350,000 distinct CDR3 sequences, about 15% of which were seen just once. Roughly a fifth of the sample is taken by the ten largest. The specimen sequenced was blood. The receptor source for this set is an older woman with Graves' ophthalmopathy.

Many counts were recorded for this clonotype. The gene calls are TRBV3-1 and TRBJ1-2; D unclear. Deletions cut 4 bases from V and 4 bases from J, with 16 bases between. The CDR3 runs 15 residues. Per germline, CDR1 LGHDT and CDR2 YNNKEL (reference sequence). The CDR3 bases are TGTGCCAGCAGCCCCCCCGGGCGGGCCAGCTATGGCTACACCTTC. Protein: CASSPPGRASYGYTF.

This clonotype has ten or more counts. The chain joins TRBV14 to TRBJ2-3; D unresolved. Trimming pared 2 bases from V and 0 bases from J, leaving 6 bases between. This CDR3 spans 14 amino acids. Germline V gives CDR1 SGHDN, CDR2 FVKESK. Here the CDR3 DNA reads TGTGCCAGCAGCCAACTGGGGAGCACAGATACGCAGTATTTT. Encoded protein: CASSQLGSTDTQYF.

V is TRBV19 and J is TRBJ2-3; 9 nucleotides align to TRBD1. The CDR3 length is 14 residues. The germline V gene has CDR1 LNHDA and CDR2 SQIVND (reference sequence). Trimming cost V 7 bases and J 9 bases; bases outside gene matches: 11. The CDR3 DNA follows: TGTGCCAGTACCGGACAGGGGCGGATGGGGACGCAGTATTTT. Its translation is CASTGQGRMGTQYF. The variable domain in full, with the rest retrieved from reference TRBV19 and TRBJ2-3, is DGGITQSPKYLFRKEGQNVTLSCEQNLNHDAMYWYRQDPGQGLRLIYYSQIVNDFQKGDIAEGYSVSREKKESFPLTVTSAQKNPTAFYLCASTGQGRMGTQYFGPGTRLTVL.

Many counts were recorded for this clonotype. The rearrangement links TRBV10-3 to TRBJ2-7; 14 bases match TRBD2. The CDR3 totals 17 residues. CDR1 ENHRY and CDR2 SYGVKD come from the germline V gene. The V gene end was trimmed by 10 bases and the J gene end by 4 bases; junction bases not matched to a gene: 15. CDR3 nucleotide sequence: TGTGCCACCGGGACAGAGGGACTAGCGGGAGAAATATACGAGCAGTACTTC. Translated, it gives CATGTEGLAGEIYEQYF.

The chain is built from TRBV5-1 and TRBJ2-7, with TRBD1 matching over 7 bases. The CDR3 runs to 14 residues. J lost 2 bases, V lost 4 bases, and 6 bases had no gene match. CDR1 is SGHRS, CDR2 YFSETQ, per germline. The CDR3 loop is CASSVGGTTYEQYF. The CDR3 nucleotides read TGCGCCAGCAGCGTAGGGGGCACGACCTACGAGCAGTACTTC.

At least ten counts were recorded for this clonotype. V usage is TRBV3-1 and J usage is TRBJ1-2; D remains unclear. V was trimmed by 0 bases and J by 5 bases, leaving 7 bases between them. This CDR3 is 13 amino acids long. Germline assignment: CDR1 LGHDT and CDR2 YNNKEL (reference sequence). The CDR3 region has the DNA TGTGCCAGCAGCCAAGAACGCGGGTATGGCTACACCTTC. Amino acids: CASSQERGYGYTF.

This clonotype occurred many times. The chain couples TRBV11-2 to TRBJ2-7; D is perhaps TRBD2 (5 bases). V was trimmed by 2 bases and J by 6 bases, leaving 11 bases between them. Looked up from germline, CDR1 is SGHAT and CDR2 is FQNNGV. The CDR3 totals 13 residues. DNA of the CDR3: TGTGCCAGCAGCTTATTCGGGGTTGGCGAGCAGTACTTC. This encodes CASSLFGVGEQYF.

Many counts were recorded for this clonotype. The genes are TRBV12-3 or TRBV12-4 and TRBJ2-1, with 14 bases lining up with TRBD2. This CDR3 region has 16 residues. V shed 7 bases, J shed 8 bases, and the junction held 10 bases outside the gene matches. The CDR3 DNA reads as TGTGCCAGCACCTCACGGGGACTAGCGGGAGTGCATGAGCAGTTCTTC. Residues: CASTSRGLAGVHEQFF.

The sample holds many counts of this clonotype. V usage is TRBV28 and J usage is TRBJ1-1, with 12 positions matching TRBD1. The CDR3 is 15 amino acids. From germline, CDR1 is MDHEN and CDR2 SYDVKM. J lost 5 bases, V lost 3 bases, and 4 bases had no gene match. The CDR3 sequence: CASSLGQGARTEAFF. DNA for the CDR3: TGTGCCAGCAGTTTGGGACAGGGGGCTCGGACTGAAGCTTTCTTT. Filled out from reference TRBV28 and TRBJ1-1, the complete variable domain reads DVKVTQSSRYLVKRTGEKVFLECVQDMDHENMFWYRQDPGLGLRLIYFSYDVKMKEKGDIPEGYSVSREKKERFSLILESASTNQTSMYLCASSLGQGARTEAFFGQGTRLTVV.

The sample holds many counts of this clonotype. The chain combines TRBV6-1 with TRBJ2-1; possibly TRBD1 for D (5 bases). CDR3 length: 15 residues. Looked up from germline, CDR1 is MNHNS and CDR2 is SASEGT. Trimming left V 2 bases short and J 7 bases short, with 15 bases between. CDR3 in amino acids: CASSEHVSGKNEQFF. The CDR3 DNA follows: TGTGCCAGCAGTGAACATGTTTCAGGGAAGAATGAGCAGTTCTTC.

At least ten counts were recorded for this clonotype. The rearrangement joins TRBV20-1 to TRBJ2-3; TRBD2 agrees at 15 bases. V shed 3 bases, J shed 4 bases, and the junction held 2 bases outside the gene matches. The germline V gene encodes CDR1 DFQATT and CDR2 SNEGSKA (reference sequence). The CDR3 spans 15 residues. The CDR3 sequence is CSARRTSGRADTQYF. The CDR3 region has the DNA TGCAGTGCTAGGAGGACTAGCGGGAGGGCAGATACGCAGTATTTT.

Notes on this clonotype: Compared with germline, one end of the junction differs, possibly owing to a read error. This sequence joins TRBV5-1 and TRBJ2-1; D may be TRBD2 (6 bases). The CDR3 loop spans 11 amino acids. The V gene's germline CDR1 is SGHRS and CDR2 YFSETQ. The CDR3 DNA sequence: TGCGCCCGCAGCCCTGGGGGGACGCAGTTCTTC. It encodes CARSPGGTQFF.

A word on this clonotype: A much more abundant neighbour one base away suggests this may be a read error. The chain combines TRBV3-1 with TRBJ2-4; 8 bases are shared with TRBD2. CDR1 is LGHDT and CDR2 is YNNKEL in the germline V gene (reference sequence). The CDR3 is 18 residues long. The CDR3 reads CASSQEAGGRLARNIQYF. Here the CDR3 DNA reads TGTGCCAGCAGCCAAGAGGCGGGCGGGAGGTTAGCCAGAAACATTCAGTACTTC.